The rows below give T cell receptor beta chains drawn from one sample of a study of T-cell memory formation after mild COVID-19. One entry per CDR3 protein, called by TCRdb with MiXCR from the 5' RACE reads. The table shows around 35,000 distinct CDR3 sequences, with just under 8% occurring only once. The sequenced sample was PBMCs or a T cell subset sorted from them (not recorded which). All receptors come from a young man who had mild COVID-19 (a few samples of this study predate the infection). Cell type and time point are not known. Both conserved end residues are part of each CDR3. The D gene is left open where the match is weak. Clone sizes are given selectively: once, few, many, or a class where the clone is expanded.

V gene	clone size	J gene	D gene	CDR3 protein	CDR3 DNA
TRBV7-9	many	TRBJ2-1	-	CASRRIRGFSYNEQFF	TGTGCCAGCAGGCGCATTCGCGGATTCTCCTACAATGAGCAGTTCTTC
TRBV29-1	-	TRBJ1-1	-	CSVTVGNTEAFF	TGCAGCGTCACCGTAGGGAACACTGAAGCTTTCTTT
TRBV12-3/TRBV12-4	-	TRBJ1-1	-	CASIRTEGAEAFF	TGTGCCAGCATCAGGACAGAAGGGGCTGAAGCTTTCTTT
TRBV5-8	many	TRBJ2-3	-	CASSVPDVLETDTQYF	TGTGCCAGCAGCGTTCCGGACGTTTTGGAGACAGATACGCAGTATTTT
TRBV5-1	few	TRBJ1-2	-	CASSLGVSGGYTF	TGCGCCAGCAGCTTGGGTGTCTCGGGGGGCTACACCTTC
TRBV7-2	few	TRBJ2-4	TRBD2	CASSSVASGWQNIQYF	TGTGCCAGCAGCTCGGTGGCTAGCGGTTGGCAAAACATTCAGTACTTC
TRBV6-2/TRBV6-3	many	TRBJ2-3	TRBD2	CASRSFLAGVGTDTQYF	TGTGCCAGCAGATCCTTCCTAGCGGGGGTCGGCACAGATACGCAGTATTTT
TRBV4-1	many	TRBJ1-1	-	CASGDFRSAEAFF	TGCGCCAGCGGGGACTTTCGAAGCGCTGAAGCTTTCTTT
TRBV4-2	many	TRBJ2-3	-	CASSQEGSPDTQYF	TGTGCCAGCAGCCAAGAGGGTAGCCCAGATACGCAGTATTTT
TRBV5-5	many	TRBJ1-2	TRBD1	CASSSQGAGGYTF	TGTGCCAGCAGCTCTCAGGGGGCTGGTGGCTACACCTTC
TRBV7-9	-	TRBJ2-1	TRBD2	CASSLLAGDYNEQFF	TGTGCCAGCAGCTTACTAGCGGGGGATTACAATGAGCAGTTCTTC
TRBV5-6	many	TRBJ2-7	-	CASSLFWGDQNF	TGTGCCAGCAGCCTATTTTGGGGAGACCAAAACTTC
TRBV7-6	many	TRBJ1-4	-	CASSLGVSEKLFF	TGTGCCAGCAGCTTAGGGGTCAGCGAAAAACTGTTTTTT
TRBV5-1	many	TRBJ2-2	-	CASSLIPGPGELFF	TGCGCCAGCAGCTTGATTCCCGGTCCCGGGGAGCTGTTTTTT
TRBV6-5	few	TRBJ1-3	TRBD1	CASSEGQGNTIYF	TGTGCCAGCAGTGAAGGACAGGGTAACACCATATATTTT
TRBV28	few	TRBJ2-2	-	CASTRGWAGELFF	TGTGCCAGCACCAGGGGCTGGGCCGGGGAGCTGTTTTTT
TRBV7-2	many	TRBJ2-2	-	CASSQIVSGELFF	TGTGCCAGCAGCCAAATAGTATCCGGGGAGCTGTTTTTT
TRBV7-2	many	TRBJ2-3	-	CASSLAWRAADTQYF	TGTGCCAGCAGCTTAGCCTGGCGGGCTGCAGATACGCAGTATTTT
TRBV29-1	-	TRBJ2-7	-	CSVGSGLYEQYF	TGCAGCGTAGGTAGCGGACTCTACGAGCAGTACTTC
TRBV4-2	few	TRBJ2-3	TRBD2	CASSQESGGAVDTQYF	TGTGCCAGCAGCCAAGAAAGCGGGGGGGCCGTAGATACGCAGTATTTT
TRBV7-9	-	TRBJ1-3	-	CASSWDTYSGNTIYF	TGTGCCAGCAGCTGGGACACCTACTCTGGAAACACCATATATTTT
TRBV24-1	many	TRBJ2-2	TRBD1	CATSDPGTGFTGELFF	TGTGCCACCAGTGATCCCGGGACAGGATTCACCGGGGAGCTGTTTTTT
TRBV7-3	many	TRBJ2-3	TRBD2	CASSPRGGSNTDTQYF	TGTGCCAGCAGCCCCCGGGGGGGCTCCAACACAGATACGCAGTATTTT